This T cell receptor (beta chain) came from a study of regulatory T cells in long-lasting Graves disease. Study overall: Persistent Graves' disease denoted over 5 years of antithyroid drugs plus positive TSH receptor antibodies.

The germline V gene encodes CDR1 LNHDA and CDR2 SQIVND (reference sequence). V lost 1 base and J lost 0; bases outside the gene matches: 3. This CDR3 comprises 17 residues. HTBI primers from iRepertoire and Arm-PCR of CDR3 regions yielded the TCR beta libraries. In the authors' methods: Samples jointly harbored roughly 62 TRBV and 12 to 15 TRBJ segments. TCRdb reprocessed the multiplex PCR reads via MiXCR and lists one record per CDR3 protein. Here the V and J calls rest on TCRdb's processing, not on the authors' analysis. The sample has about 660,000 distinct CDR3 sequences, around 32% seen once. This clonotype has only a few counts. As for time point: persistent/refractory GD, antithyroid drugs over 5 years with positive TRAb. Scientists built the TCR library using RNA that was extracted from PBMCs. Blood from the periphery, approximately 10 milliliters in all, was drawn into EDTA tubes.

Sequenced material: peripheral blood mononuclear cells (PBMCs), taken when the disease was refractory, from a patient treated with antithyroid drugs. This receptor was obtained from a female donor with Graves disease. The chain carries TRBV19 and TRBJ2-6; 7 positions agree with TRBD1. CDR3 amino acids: CASSIADRNSGANVLTF. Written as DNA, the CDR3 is TGTGCCAGTAGTATAGCGGACAGGAACTCTGGGGCCAACGTCCTGACTTTC.